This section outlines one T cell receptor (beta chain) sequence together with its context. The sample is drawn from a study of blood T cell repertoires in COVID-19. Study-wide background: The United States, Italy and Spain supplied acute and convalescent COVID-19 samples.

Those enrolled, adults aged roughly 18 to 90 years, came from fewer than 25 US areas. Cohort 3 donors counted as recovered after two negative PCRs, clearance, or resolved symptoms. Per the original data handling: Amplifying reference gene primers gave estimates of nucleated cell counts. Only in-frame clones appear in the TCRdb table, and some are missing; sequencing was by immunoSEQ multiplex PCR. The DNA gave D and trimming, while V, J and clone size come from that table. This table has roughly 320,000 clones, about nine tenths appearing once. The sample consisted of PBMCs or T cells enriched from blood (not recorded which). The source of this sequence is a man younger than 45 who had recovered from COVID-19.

CDR3 amino acids: CASSLWDTGRSGNTIYF. In DNA form, the CDR3 reads TGTGCCAGCAGTTTATGGGACACTGGAAGATCTGGAAACACCATATATTTT. The chain is built from TRBV28 and TRBJ1-3, with a possible D match to TRBD1 (5 bases). Trimming left V 0 bases short and J 1 base short, with 13 bases between. This CDR3 has 17 residues. Germline V gene sequence: CDR1 MDHEN, CDR2 SYDVKM.